This TCR beta chain was recovered during a study of T cell responses to AZD1222 COVID-19 vaccine. For the study at large: Pooled samples include second doses given at about 4 or 12 weeks.

The repertoire was sequenced with immunoSEQ multiplex PCR; TCRdb's copy has only in-frame clones and lacks some. The top ten clones hold roughly 5.4% of a sample with around 140,000 clones, over 90% of them seen once. Study conclusions and caveats: Breadth and depth of Spike-specific TCRs rose after two AZD1222 doses. Just a handful of people given AZD1222 tested seropositive at baseline.

On this clone: Its antigen is not known.

The origin of this receptor is an adult in good health. Sequencing used peripheral blood, obtained on day 0 of AZD1222 vaccination.

The CDR3 loop reads CASSVEGAQTQYF. The DNA for the CDR3 is TGTGCCAGCAGCGTAGAAGGGGCCCAGACCCAGTACTTC. This chain links TRBV9 with TRBJ2-5; D is perhaps TRBD1 (5 bases). From germline, CDR1 is SGDLS and CDR2 YYNGEE. The CDR3 length is 13 residues. V was pared by 0 bases and J by 6 bases, with 9 bases between. The full variable domain, rest sourced from reference TRBV9 and TRBJ2-5, is DSGVTQTPKHLITATGQRVTLRCSPRSGDLSVYWYQQSLDQGLQFLIQYYNGEERAKGNILERFSAQQFPDLHSELNLSSLELGDSALYFCASSVEGAQTQYFGPGTRLLVL.